This T cell receptor beta chain was captured by sequencing in a study of early T cells in non-severe SARS-CoV-2 infection. About the study: Investigators sequenced bulk RNA drawn from unsorted whole blood, and chains remained unpaired.

CDR1 and CDR2 from the germline V gene are KGHSH and LQKENI. The CDR3 contains 13 residues. Between the trimmed V and J ends, which lost 0 bases and 7 bases, there was a span of 10 bases. This clonotype was found a few times. In TCRdb, the 5' RACE reads were re-called with MiXCR into one record per CDR3 protein. Among tens of thousands of distinct CDR3 sequences, around 6.3% were seen once, and the ten largest hold 4.5% to 7.5%. This TCR was recovered from an adult who was a healthcare worker with PCR-confirmed SARS-CoV-2 infection or an uninfected control (not recorded which). Sequenced sample: whole blood. This chain uses TRBV18 with TRBJ2-7; D is undetermined. CDR3 nucleotide sequence: TGTGCCAGCTCACCACCATTAGTAGGGGAGCAGTACTTC. Translation gives CASSPPLVGEQYF.